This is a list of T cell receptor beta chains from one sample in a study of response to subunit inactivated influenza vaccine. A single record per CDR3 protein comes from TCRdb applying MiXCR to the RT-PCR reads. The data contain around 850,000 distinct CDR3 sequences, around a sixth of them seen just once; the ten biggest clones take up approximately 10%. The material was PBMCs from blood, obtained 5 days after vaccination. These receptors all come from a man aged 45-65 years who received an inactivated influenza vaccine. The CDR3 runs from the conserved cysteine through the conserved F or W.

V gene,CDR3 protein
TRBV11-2,CASSRDRGLPDYGYTF
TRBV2,CASSPQEGAHREKLFF
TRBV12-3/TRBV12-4,CASSLASGGLYEQYF
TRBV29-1,CSVESGGGEAFF
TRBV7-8,CASSLGGTGGRDIQYF
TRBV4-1,CASSQVASTDTQYF
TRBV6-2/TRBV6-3,CASSYQGGYEQYF
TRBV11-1,CASSLDGGITDTQYF
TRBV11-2,CASRISYRGSHYEQYF
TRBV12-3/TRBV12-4,CASSLGQGATQYF
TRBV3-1,CASSQASGTSRDTQYF
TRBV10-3,CAISESDRGRAGELFF
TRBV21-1,CASSKRGGPISGANVLTF
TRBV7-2,CASSLYRGKAFF
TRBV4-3,CASSQETGLTNEKLFF
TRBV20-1,CSAREYNQPQHF